The entry below describes one T cell receptor beta chain. The data stem from a study of T-cell memory formation after mild COVID-19. MiXCR was run by TCRdb on the 5' RACE reads, yielding one entry per CDR3 protein. The data hold some 600,000 distinct CDR3 sequences, with around 15% observed a single time. CDR1 is SGHNT and CDR2 is YENEEA in the germline V gene. The CDR3 covers 14 residues. Trimming stripped 5 bases from V and 2 bases from J, with 13 bases between. The source material was PBMCs or a T cell subset sorted from them (not recorded which). This chain connects TRBV11-3 to TRBJ2-7; perhaps TRBD1 as D (5 bases). The receptor was isolated from an adult woman who had mild COVID-19 (a few samples of this study predate the infection). Cell type and time point are not known. CDR3 nucleotides: TGTGCCAGCAGCGGGGCGGAGATCCCCTACGAGCAGTACTTC. Translating it yields CASSGAEIPYEQYF.